These 13 T cell receptor beta chains came from one sample sequenced in a study of Ad26.COV2.S vaccination and SARS-CoV-2 variants. Treatment reported: roughly 20 received Ad26.COV2.S at low or high dose, single or two shots; about 5 received placebo; per-sample allocation not given. After the first vaccine or placebo injection, samples were drawn on day 63. Assay: immunoSEQ multiplex PCR; the TCRdb copy retains only in-frame clones and omits some. The sample holds 240,000 or so clones; approximately 88% are singletons and the top ten take around 10%. The sample in question was peripheral blood, obtained in a trial of Ad26.COV2.S vaccine versus placebo. The receptors originated from a person between 18 and 59 years old who received the Ad26.COV2.S COVID-19 vaccine or a placebo.

This sequence joins TRBV10-3 and TRBJ2-3; TRBD2 aligns across 9 bases. This CDR3 contains 15 residues. From germline, CDR1 is ENHRY and CDR2 SYGVKD. Germline trimming cut 6 bases from V and 2 bases from J; bases unmatched to any gene: 6. The CDR3 DNA reads TGTGCCATCAGGGCTAGCGGGGACCTCACAGATACGCAGTATTTT. This translates into CAIRASGDLTDTQYF.

V and J are TRBV7-9 and TRBJ2-2; no definite D call. V was shortened by 3 bases and J by 7 bases, with 0 bases between the two germline ends. The germline CDR1 and CDR2 sequences are SEHNR and FQNEAQ (reference sequence). The length of the CDR3 is 10 residues. In DNA form, the CDR3 reads TGTGCCAGCAGCTTCGGGGAGCTGTTTTTT. It encodes CASSFGELFF.

The chain uses TRBV15 and TRBJ1-4, with no clear D. This CDR3 is built from 13 residues. Looked up from germline, CDR1 is LNHNV and CDR2 is YYDKDF (reference sequence). Between the trimmed V and J ends, which lost 1 base and 4 bases, there was a span of 4 bases. The CDR3 coding sequence is TGTGCCACCAGCAGAGTGAGTAATGAAAAACTGTTTTTT. It is translated as CATSRVSNEKLFF.

This clone was counted a single time. The CDR3, as DNA: TGTGCCAGCAGCTTAGATCAGGGCAGGATTTCTTACGAGCAGTACTTC. Translation gives CASSLDQGRISYEQYF. The chain is built from TRBV11-2 and TRBJ2-7; possibly TRBD1 for D (5 bases). Germline CDR1 and CDR2: SGHAT and FQNNGV. There are 16 residues in the CDR3. Trimming pared 0 bases from V and 4 bases from J, leaving 16 bases between.

Note on this clone: One junction end does not reproduce the germline sequence, and a read error may be involved. CDR3 amino acids: CASSLDVVAPVF. The CDR3, as DNA: TGTGCCAGCAGTTTAGACGTCGTCGCTCCGGTCTTC. This sequence joins TRBV28 and TRBJ2-1; D ambiguous. This CDR3 has 12 amino acids. Looked up from germline, CDR1 is MDHEN and CDR2 is SYDVKM.

The chain links TRBV28 to TRBJ1-1; D may be TRBD1 (5 bases). V lost 9 bases and J lost 4, with 15 bases in between. The CDR3 has 13 amino acids. Germline V lookup: CDR1 MDHEN, CDR2 SYDVKM. The CDR3 DNA sequence: TGTGCCAGTCGGGCCCCTGGGACCACTGAAGCTTTCTTT. This codes for CASRAPGTTEAFF.

This clone was seen just once. This chain links TRBV7-2 with TRBJ1-4, with 9 bases lining up with TRBD1. V lost 1 base to trimming and J lost 4 bases; unmatched junction nucleotides: 4. CDR1 and CDR2 (germline): SGHTA, FQGNSA. This CDR3 spans 16 amino acids. CDR3 protein: CASSLVTGGYNEKLFF. Here the CDR3 DNA reads TGTGCCAGCAGCTTAGTGACAGGGGGTTATAATGAAAAACTGTTTTTT.

This chain links TRBV5-1 with TRBJ2-1, with D possibly matching TRBD1 (5 bases). Germline CDR1 reads SGHRS; CDR2 reads YFSETQ. V lost 0 bases and J lost 3, with 13 bases in between. This CDR3 is 16 amino acids long. Written as DNA, the CDR3 is TGCGCCAGCAGCTTGGAGACAGCAGGTAGCTACAATGAGCAGTTCTTC. Amino acid sequence: CASSLETAGSYNEQFF.

The chain joins TRBV12-5 to TRBJ2-3; D is perhaps TRBD2 (6 bases). Germline assignment: CDR1 LGHNT and CDR2 FRNRAP. This CDR3 has 17 residues. The V gene lost 0 bases and the J gene lost 2 bases, with 15 bases spanning the gap. In nucleotides, the CDR3 is TGTGCTAGTGGTTTGGTCCGGGGCGGAGGGACCACAGATACGCAGTATTTT. As protein: CASGLVRGGGTTDTQYF. The full variable domain, in which reference TRBV12-5 and TRBJ2-3 provide the parts outside the CDR3, is DARVTQTPRHKVTEMGQEVTMRCQPILGHNTVFWYRQTMMQGLELLAYFRNRAPLDDSGMPKDRFSAEMPDATLATLKIQPSEPRDSAVYFCASGLVRGGGTTDTQYFGPGTRLTVL.

V usage is TRBV28 and J usage is TRBJ2-2, with TRBD1 identical over 11 bases. This CDR3 contains 16 residues. Losses at the gene ends were 4 bases for V and 4 bases for J; bases not matched to a gene: 5. CDR1 is MDHEN and CDR2 is SYDVKM in the germline V gene. In nucleotides, the CDR3 is TGTGCCAGCAGTTCCCCGGGGACAGGGGGCACCGGGGAGCTGTTTTTT. This codes for CASSSPGTGGTGELFF.

The chain is built from TRBV20-1 and TRBJ1-1; a possible D gene is TRBD1 (5 bases). The CDR3 spans 9 residues. Germline V gene lookup returns CDR1 DFQATT and CDR2 SNEGSKA (reference sequence). The ends were cut back, 2 bases at V and 10 bases at J, with 5 bases in the middle. The CDR3 DNA reads TGCAGTGCTAGACAGGGAGCTTTCTTT. Its translation is CSARQGAFF.

V usage is TRBV6-2 or TRBV6-3 and J usage is TRBJ1-2; 8 nucleotides align to TRBD1. The length of the CDR3 is 12 residues. Germline V gene data show CDR1 as MNHEY and CDR2 as SVGEGT. Trimming removed 6 bases from V and 5 bases from J; junction bases left unmatched: 2. In DNA, the CDR3 is TGTGCCAGCAGCCAGGGGGCTTATGGCTACACCTTC. Its protein is CASSQGAYGYTF.

V and J are TRBV27 and TRBJ2-1; 7 nucleotides match TRBD2. With 2 bases clipped from V and 9 bases from J, the junction kept 10 bases outside the gene matches. Germline CDR1 is MNHEY and CDR2 is SMNVEV (reference sequence). The CDR3 length is 15 residues. The CDR3 sequence: CASSLEGGRAFEQFF. The CDR3 DNA is TGTGCCAGCAGTTTAGAAGGTGGGAGGGCCTTTGAGCAGTTCTTC.